The 2 T cell receptor beta chains given below trace back to one sample, sequenced in a study of B cell selection in AIRE deficiency. The method was immunoSEQ multiplex PCR; TCRdb's version includes in-frame clones alone and lacks a portion of them. Among 23,000 or so clones, around nine tenths were seen once, and the ten largest hold 1.4%. Sorted regulatory T cells were CD4-positive, CD25-high and CD127-low or negative. The sequenced material came from CD4+CD25+ Tregs sorted from PBMCs. All receptors come from a human donor in good health.

This chain uses TRBV10-3 with TRBJ2-7; maybe TRBD2 (6 bases). Trimming removed 5 bases at V and 2 bases at J, with 19 bases between. This CDR3 has 16 residues. Germline V gene lookup returns CDR1 ENHRY and CDR2 SYGVKD. CDR3 sequence (DNA): TGTGCCATCAGTCCCGCGATGGGCGGGGCGACCTACGAGCAGTACTTC. Translated, it gives CAISPAMGGATYEQYF.

V is TRBV9 and J is TRBJ2-3; no reliable D call. This CDR3 has 15 residues. V lost 0 bases to trimming and J lost 3 bases, with 11 bases between them. CDR1 and CDR2 (germline): SGDLS, YYNGEE. The chain's CDR3 is CASSVGWVGTDTQYF. The CDR3 region has the DNA TGTGCCAGCAGCGTAGGGTGGGTGGGTACAGATACGCAGTATTTT. Variable domain in full (rest from reference TRBV9 and TRBJ2-3): DSGVTQTPKHLITATGQRVTLRCSPRSGDLSVYWYQQSLDQGLQFLIQYYNGEERAKGNILERFSAQQFPDLHSELNLSSLELGDSALYFCASSVGWVGTDTQYFGPGTRLTVL.